The text below deals with one TCR beta chain. Its antigen is as yet unknown. The sample belongs to a study of radiotherapy plus CTLA-4 blockade in lung cancer. Study background: Disease control reached approximately 29%, with objective responses in over 15%.

Study-wide results and limits: Strongest reported response predictors: early blood clone changes and post-radiation interferon-beta. Blood saw expansion of tumor-derived TCR clones after radiotherapy plus ipilimumab.

TCRdb's table, derived via immunoSEQ multiplex PCR, lists solely in-frame clones and lacks some. Of 57,000 or so clones listed, roughly 80% were seen once; the top ten hold about 4.2%. Lung cancer patients with chemo-refractory metastatic non-small-cell disease were given focal radiation plus CTLA-4 blockade with ipilimumab. The source of this sequence is a human donor with non-small cell lung cancer who had a complete response to radiotherapy plus ipilimumab. Material: peripheral blood, obtained from a patient treated with radiotherapy plus ipilimumab.

For the CDR3, the DNA is TGTGCCAGCAGCTTGACAGGGCGAACCGGGGAGCTGTTTTTT. Its protein is CASSLTGRTGELFF. V usage is TRBV11-2 and J usage is TRBJ2-2; TRBD1 aligns across 7 bases. This CDR3 comprises 14 residues. Germline values: CDR1 SGHAT, CDR2 FQNNGV. V dropped 3 bases and J dropped 5; count of bases not matched to a gene: 3.